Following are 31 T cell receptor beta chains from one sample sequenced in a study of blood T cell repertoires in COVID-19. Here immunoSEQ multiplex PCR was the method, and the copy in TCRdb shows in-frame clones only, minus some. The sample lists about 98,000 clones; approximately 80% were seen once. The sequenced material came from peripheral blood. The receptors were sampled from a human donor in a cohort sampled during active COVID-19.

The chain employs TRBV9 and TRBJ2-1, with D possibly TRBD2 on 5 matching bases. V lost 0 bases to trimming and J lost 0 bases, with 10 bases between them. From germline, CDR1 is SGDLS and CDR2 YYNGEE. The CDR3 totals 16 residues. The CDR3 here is CASSVAQRSSYNEQFF. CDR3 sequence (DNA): TGTGCCAGCAGCGTAGCCCAGCGGAGCTCCTACAATGAGCAGTTCTTC.

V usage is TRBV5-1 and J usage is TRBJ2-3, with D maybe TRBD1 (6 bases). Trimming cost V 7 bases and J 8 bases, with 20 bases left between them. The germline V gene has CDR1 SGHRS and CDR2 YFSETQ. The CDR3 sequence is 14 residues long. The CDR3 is CASAEQGPQGTQYF. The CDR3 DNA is TGCGCCAGCGCAGAACAGGGCCCCCAGGGTACGCAGTATTTT.

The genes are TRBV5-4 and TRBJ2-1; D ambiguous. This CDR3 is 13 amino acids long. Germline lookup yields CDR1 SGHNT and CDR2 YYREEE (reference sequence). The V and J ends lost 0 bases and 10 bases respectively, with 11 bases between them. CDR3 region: CASSLAVRREQFF. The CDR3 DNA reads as TGTGCCAGCAGCTTGGCCGTCCGCCGGGAGCAGTTCTTC.

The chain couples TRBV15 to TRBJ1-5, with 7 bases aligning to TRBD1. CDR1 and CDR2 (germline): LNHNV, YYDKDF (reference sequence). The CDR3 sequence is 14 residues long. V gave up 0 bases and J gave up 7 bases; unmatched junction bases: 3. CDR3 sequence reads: CATSRDTGEQPQHF. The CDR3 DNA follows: TGTGCCACCAGCAGAGATACAGGGGAGCAGCCCCAGCATTTT.

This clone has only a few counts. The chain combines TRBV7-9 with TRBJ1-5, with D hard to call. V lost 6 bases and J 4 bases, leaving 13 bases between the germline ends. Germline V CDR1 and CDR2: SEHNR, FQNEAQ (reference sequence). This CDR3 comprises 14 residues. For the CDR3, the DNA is TGTGCCAGCAGTTCCATCCGGGTTAATCAGCCCCAGCATTTT. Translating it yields CASSSIRVNQPQHF.

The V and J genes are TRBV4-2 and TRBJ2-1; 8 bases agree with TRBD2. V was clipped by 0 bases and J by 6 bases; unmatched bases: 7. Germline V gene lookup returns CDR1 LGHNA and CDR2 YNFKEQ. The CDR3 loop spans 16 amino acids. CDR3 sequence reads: CASSQDRGGLGNEQFF. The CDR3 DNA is TGTGCCAGCAGCCAAGATCGGGGGGGCCTAGGCAATGAGCAGTTCTTC.

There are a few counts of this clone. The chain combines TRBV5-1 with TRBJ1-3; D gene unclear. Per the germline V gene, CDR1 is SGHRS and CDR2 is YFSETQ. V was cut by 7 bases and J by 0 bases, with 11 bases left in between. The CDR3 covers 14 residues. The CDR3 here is CASREGGSGNTIYF. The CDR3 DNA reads TGCGCCAGCCGGGAGGGAGGCTCTGGAAACACCATATATTTT.

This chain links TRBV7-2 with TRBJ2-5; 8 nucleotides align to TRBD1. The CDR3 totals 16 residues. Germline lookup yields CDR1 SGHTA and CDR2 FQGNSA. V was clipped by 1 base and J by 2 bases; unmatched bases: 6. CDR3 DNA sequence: TGTGCCAGCAGCTTAGACTACACAGGGGGACAAGAGACCCAGTACTTC. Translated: CASSLDYTGGQETQYF.

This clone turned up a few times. For the CDR3, the DNA is TGTGCCAGCAGACAAACAGGGTCCTATGGCTACACCTTC. Translation gives CASRQTGSYGYTF. The gene calls are TRBV5-4 and TRBJ1-2, with D possibly being TRBD1 (6 bases). The V gene lost 5 bases and the J gene lost 4 bases, with 12 bases spanning the gap. Germline V gene sequence: CDR1 SGHNT, CDR2 YYREEE (reference sequence). The CDR3 covers 13 residues.

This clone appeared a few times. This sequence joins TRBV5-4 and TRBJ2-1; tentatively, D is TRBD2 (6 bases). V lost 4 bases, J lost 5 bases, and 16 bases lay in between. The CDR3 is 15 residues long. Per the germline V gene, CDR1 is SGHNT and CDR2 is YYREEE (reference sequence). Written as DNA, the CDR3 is TGTGCCAGCAGCCCAACACGTGCGGGGAACAATGAGCAGTTCTTC. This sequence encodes CASSPTRAGNNEQFF.

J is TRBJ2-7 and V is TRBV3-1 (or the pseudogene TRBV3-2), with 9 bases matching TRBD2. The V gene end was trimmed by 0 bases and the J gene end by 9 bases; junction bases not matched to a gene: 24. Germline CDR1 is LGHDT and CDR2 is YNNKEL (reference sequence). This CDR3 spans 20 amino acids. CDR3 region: CASSQEVSSGDDFIPRRQYF. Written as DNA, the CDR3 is TGTGCCAGCAGCCAAGAAGTGTCTAGCGGGGACGATTTCATTCCCAGGAGGCAGTACTTC.

This CDR3 is CASSLLAGAINNEQFF. As DNA, the CDR3 is TGTGCCAGCAGTCTGCTAGCGGGGGCCATCAACAATGAGCAGTTCTTC. The chain uses TRBV28 and TRBJ2-1, with TRBD2 matching 10 bases. CDR1 and CDR2 from the germline V gene are MDHEN and SYDVKM. With 5 bases clipped from V and 5 bases from J, the junction kept 9 bases outside the gene matches. The CDR3 runs to 16 residues.

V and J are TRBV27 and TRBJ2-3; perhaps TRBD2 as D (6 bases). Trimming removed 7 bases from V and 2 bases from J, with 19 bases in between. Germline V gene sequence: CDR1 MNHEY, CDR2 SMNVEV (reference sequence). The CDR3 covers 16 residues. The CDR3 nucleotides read TGTGCCAGCACCCCCGGTTGGGGGGTTAACACAGATACGCAGTATTTT. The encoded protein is CASTPGWGVNTDTQYF.

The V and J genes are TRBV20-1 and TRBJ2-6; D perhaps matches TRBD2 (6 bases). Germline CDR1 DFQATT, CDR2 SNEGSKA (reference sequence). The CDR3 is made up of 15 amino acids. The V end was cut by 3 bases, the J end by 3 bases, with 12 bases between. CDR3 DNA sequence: TGCAGTGCTAGTCCCCGGGGAGGTGGGGCCAACGTCCTGACTTTC. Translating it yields CSASPRGGGANVLTF.

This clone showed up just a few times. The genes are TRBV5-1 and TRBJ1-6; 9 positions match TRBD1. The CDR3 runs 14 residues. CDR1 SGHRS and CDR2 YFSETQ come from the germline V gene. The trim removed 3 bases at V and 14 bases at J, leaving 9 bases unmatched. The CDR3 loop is CASSWGDRDESLHF. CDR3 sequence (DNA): TGCGCCAGCAGCTGGGGGGACAGGGATGAGTCCCTCCACTTT.

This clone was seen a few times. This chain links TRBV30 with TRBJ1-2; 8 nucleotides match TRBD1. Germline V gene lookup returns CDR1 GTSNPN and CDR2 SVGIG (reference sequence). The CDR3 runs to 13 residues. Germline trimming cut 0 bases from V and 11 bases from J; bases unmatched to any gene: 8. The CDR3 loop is CAWSVRQGLGYTF. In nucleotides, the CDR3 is TGTGCCTGGAGTGTACGACAGGGGTTAGGGTACACCTTC.

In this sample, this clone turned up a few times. DNA for the CDR3: TGCGCCAGCAGCTCGGGGAAGACTCAGGAGACCCAGTACTTC. Protein product: CASSSGKTQETQYF. The chain carries TRBV5-1 and TRBJ2-5; a weak D match, TRBD2 (5 bases). The CDR3 length is 14 residues. V was trimmed by 3 bases and J by 5 bases, leaving 14 bases between them. Germline V lookup: CDR1 SGHRS, CDR2 YFSETQ.

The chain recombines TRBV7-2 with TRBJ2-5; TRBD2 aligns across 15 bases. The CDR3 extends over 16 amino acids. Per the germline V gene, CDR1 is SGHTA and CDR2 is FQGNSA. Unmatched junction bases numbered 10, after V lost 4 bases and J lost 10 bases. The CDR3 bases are TGTGCCAGCAGCTCCCAGGGACTAGCGGGGGGTCAGAGCCAGTACTTC. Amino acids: CASSSQGLAGGQSQYF.

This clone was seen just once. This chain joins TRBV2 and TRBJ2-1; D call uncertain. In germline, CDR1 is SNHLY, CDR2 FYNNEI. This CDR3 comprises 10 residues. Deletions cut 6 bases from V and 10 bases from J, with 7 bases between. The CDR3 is CASRYAEQFF. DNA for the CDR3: TGTGCCAGCAGATACGCGGAGCAGTTCTTC.

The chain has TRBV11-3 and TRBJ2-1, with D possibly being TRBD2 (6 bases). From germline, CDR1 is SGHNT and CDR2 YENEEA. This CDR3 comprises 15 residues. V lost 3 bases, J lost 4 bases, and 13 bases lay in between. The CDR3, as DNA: TGTGCCAGCAGCTTCCGGGACGGGGGTTACAATGAGCAGTTCTTC. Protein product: CASSFRDGGYNEQFF.

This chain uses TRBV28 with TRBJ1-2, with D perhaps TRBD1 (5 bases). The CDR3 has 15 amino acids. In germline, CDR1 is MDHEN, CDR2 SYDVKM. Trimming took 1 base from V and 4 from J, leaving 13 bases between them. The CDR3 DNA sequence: TGTGCCAGCAGTTTATTGGGGCTCTGGGGCTATGGCTACACCTTC. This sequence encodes CASSLLGLWGYGYTF.

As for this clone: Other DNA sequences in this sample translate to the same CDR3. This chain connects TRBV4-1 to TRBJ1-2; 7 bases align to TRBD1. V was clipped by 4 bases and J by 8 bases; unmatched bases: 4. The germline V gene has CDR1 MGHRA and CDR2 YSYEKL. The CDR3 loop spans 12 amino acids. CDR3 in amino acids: CASSPPGGGYTF. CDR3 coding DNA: TGCGCCAGCAGCCCCCCAGGGGGGGGCTACACCTTC.

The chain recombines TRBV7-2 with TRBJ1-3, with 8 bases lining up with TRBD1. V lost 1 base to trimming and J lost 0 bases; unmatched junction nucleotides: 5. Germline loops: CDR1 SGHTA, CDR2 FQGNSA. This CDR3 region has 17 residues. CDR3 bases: TGTGCCAGCAGCTTAGTACAGGGGGGTAACTCTGGAAACACCATATATTTT. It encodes CASSLVQGGNSGNTIYF.

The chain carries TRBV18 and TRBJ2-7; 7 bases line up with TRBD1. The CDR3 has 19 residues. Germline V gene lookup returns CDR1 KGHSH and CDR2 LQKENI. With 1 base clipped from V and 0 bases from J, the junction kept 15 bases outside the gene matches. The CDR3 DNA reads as TGTGCCAGCTCACCACGGTTGGGATTCAAGGGGGCCATCTCCTACGAGCAGTACTTC. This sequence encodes CASSPRLGFKGAISYEQYF.

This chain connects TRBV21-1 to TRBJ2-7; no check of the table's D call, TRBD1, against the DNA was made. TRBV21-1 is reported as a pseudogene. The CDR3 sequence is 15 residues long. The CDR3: CASSNSWDRAYEQYF. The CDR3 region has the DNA TGTGCCAGCAGCAACTCCTGGGACAGGGCCTACGAGCAGTACTTC.

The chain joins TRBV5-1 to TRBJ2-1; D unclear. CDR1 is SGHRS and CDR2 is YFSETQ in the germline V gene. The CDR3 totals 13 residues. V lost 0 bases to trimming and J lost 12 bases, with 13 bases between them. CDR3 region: CASSLDWAEVQFF. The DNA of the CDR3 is TGCGCCAGCAGCTTGGATTGGGCCGAAGTGCAGTTCTTC.

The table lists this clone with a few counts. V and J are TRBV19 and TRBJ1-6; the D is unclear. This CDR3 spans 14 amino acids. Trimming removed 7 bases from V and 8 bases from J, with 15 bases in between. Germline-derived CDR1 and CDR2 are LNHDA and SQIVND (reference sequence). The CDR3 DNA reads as TGTGCCAGTAAGTTGCAGGAAAAAGATTCACCCCTCCACTTT. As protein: CASKLQEKDSPLHF.

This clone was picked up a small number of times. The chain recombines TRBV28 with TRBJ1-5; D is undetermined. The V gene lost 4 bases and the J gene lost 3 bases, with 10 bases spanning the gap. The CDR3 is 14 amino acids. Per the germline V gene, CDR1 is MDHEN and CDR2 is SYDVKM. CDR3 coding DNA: TGTGCCAGCAGTTCCTACGGAGCCAATCAGCCCCAGCATTTT. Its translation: CASSSYGANQPQHF.

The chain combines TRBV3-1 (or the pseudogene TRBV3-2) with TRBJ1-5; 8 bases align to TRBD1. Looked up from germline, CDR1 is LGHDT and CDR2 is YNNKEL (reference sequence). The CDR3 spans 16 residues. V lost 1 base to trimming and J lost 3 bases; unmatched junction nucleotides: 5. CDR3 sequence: CASSQGQGSYNQPQHF. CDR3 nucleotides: TGTGCCAGCAGCCAAGGACAGGGGAGTTACAATCAGCCCCAGCATTTT.

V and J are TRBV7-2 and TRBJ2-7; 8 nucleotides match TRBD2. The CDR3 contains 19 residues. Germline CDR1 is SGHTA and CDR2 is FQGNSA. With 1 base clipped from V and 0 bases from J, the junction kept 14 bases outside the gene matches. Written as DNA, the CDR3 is TGTGCCAGCAGCTTAGGGCGTTGGGGGCGGGGGGCCCTCTCCTACGAGCAGTACTTC. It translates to CASSLGRWGRGALSYEQYF.

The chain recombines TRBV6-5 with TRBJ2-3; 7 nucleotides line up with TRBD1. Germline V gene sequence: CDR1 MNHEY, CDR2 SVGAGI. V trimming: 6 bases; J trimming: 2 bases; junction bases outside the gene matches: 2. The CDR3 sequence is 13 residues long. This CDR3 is CASRGTATDTQYF. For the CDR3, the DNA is TGTGCCAGCAGGGGGACAGCCACAGATACGCAGTATTTT.